Each of the 11 T cell receptor beta chains below was sequenced from the same sample in a study of blood T cell repertoires in COVID-19. This table comes from immunoSEQ multiplex PCR, and its TCRdb copy is limited to in-frame clones, with some not included. The repertoire holds 150,000 or so clones, with approximately 80% as singletons. The source material was PBMCs or T cells enriched from blood (not recorded which). The receptors stem from a man aged 65 to 85 who had been exposed to COVID-19.

This clone was picked up one time. This chain connects TRBV11-2 to TRBJ1-2; 8 bases agree with TRBD1. The CDR3 is made up of 14 amino acids. The germline CDR1 and CDR2 sequences are SGHAT and FQNNGV. V was pared by 1 base and J by 8 bases, with 6 bases of the junction left unmatched. The chain's CDR3 is CASSLVGGTGGYTF. In nucleotides, the CDR3 is TGTGCCAGCAGCTTAGTAGGTGGGACAGGAGGCTACACCTTC.

The chain uses TRBV5-4 and TRBJ2-7, with D possibly being TRBD1 (6 bases). Germline values: CDR1 SGHNT, CDR2 YYREEE (reference sequence). The CDR3 has 14 residues. Trimming shortened V by 3 bases and J by 2 bases, and 12 bases separated the two germline ends. CDR3 in DNA: TGTGCCAGCAGCTCGTTGGGGGCGACCTACGAGCAGTACTTC. Residues: CASSSLGATYEQYF.

This chain uses TRBV18 with TRBJ1-1; a possible D gene is TRBD1 (5 bases). The V gene lost 5 bases and the J gene lost 1 base, with 8 bases spanning the gap. Germline V gives CDR1 KGHSH, CDR2 LQKENI. This CDR3 spans 13 amino acids. Written as DNA, the CDR3 is TGTGCCAGCTCAGACAGCCAGAACACTGAAGCTTTCTTT. Its translation is CASSDSQNTEAFF.

The J gene is TRBJ1-2, the V gene TRBV12-3 or TRBV12-4; D gene ambiguous. V was cut by 6 bases and J by 1 base, with 6 bases left in between. The CDR3 totals 12 residues. The CDR3 DNA reads TGTGCCAGCAGACTTCTTAACTATGGCTACACCTTC. Protein: CASRLLNYGYTF.

The chain is built from TRBV5-1 and TRBJ1-5, with 11 bases lining up with TRBD1. Per germline, CDR1 SGHRS and CDR2 YFSETQ. Trimming cost V 2 bases and J 1 base; bases outside gene matches: 2. This CDR3 is 16 amino acids long. The CDR3 DNA reads as TGCGCCAGCAGCTTTGGGACAGGGGGAAGCAATCAGCCCCAGCATTTT. It encodes CASSFGTGGSNQPQHF. Based on the CDR3 plus reference TRBV5-1 and TRBJ1-5, the full variable domain is KAGVTQTPRYLIKTRGQQVTLSCSPISGHRSVSWYQQTPGQGLQFLFEYFSETQRNKGNFPGRFSGRQFSNSRSEMNVSTLELGDSALYLCASSFGTGGSNQPQHFGDGTRLSIL.

The V gene is TRBV3-1 (or the pseudogene TRBV3-2), the J gene TRBJ1-5; D unclear. Trimming stripped 1 base from V and 4 bases from J, with 8 bases between. The CDR3 consists of 14 residues. Germline V gene sequence: CDR1 LGHDT, CDR2 YNNKEL (reference sequence). The chain's CDR3 is CASSQVYLNQPQHF. As DNA, the CDR3 is TGTGCCAGCAGCCAAGTCTATCTGAATCAGCCCCAGCATTTT.

This clone was counted only a few times. The chain has TRBV2 and TRBJ2-3; weak D call: TRBD1 (6 bases). This CDR3 spans 14 amino acids. V lost 5 bases and J lost 0, with 9 bases in between. Germline V gene lookup returns CDR1 SNHLY and CDR2 FYNNEI. CDR3 in DNA: TGTGCCAGCAGTTGGACAGTCAGCACAGATACGCAGTATTTT. Encoded protein: CASSWTVSTDTQYF.

The V and J genes are TRBV4-1 and TRBJ1-2; maybe TRBD1 (5 bases). V was trimmed by 1 base and J by 3 bases, leaving 15 bases between them. This CDR3 region has 16 residues. Germline CDR1 MGHRA, CDR2 YSYEKL. CDR3 bases: TGCGCCAGCAGCCAAGTAGGAAGGGGCTTGGACTATGGCTACACCTTC. This sequence encodes CASSQVGRGLDYGYTF.

This chain links TRBV30 with TRBJ1-3, with no clear D. V gave up 4 bases and J gave up 0 bases, with 4 bases separating them. Per germline, CDR1 GTSNPN and CDR2 SVGIG (reference sequence). This CDR3 comprises 12 residues. The CDR3 DNA reads TGTGCCTGGACCGGCTCTGGAAACACCATATATTTT. Translated, it gives CAWTGSGNTIYF.

V and J are TRBV5-4 and TRBJ2-1; D remains ambiguous. The CDR3 loop spans 12 amino acids. The V end lost 4 bases, the J end lost 7 bases, and 9 bases lay between the germline ends. In germline, CDR1 is SGHNT, CDR2 YYREEE (reference sequence). In DNA form, the CDR3 reads TGTGCCAGCAGCCCGGAGTTAAATGAGCAGTTCTTC. Translating it yields CASSPELNEQFF. Variable domain in full (rest from reference TRBV5-4 and TRBJ2-1): ETGVTQSPTHLIKTRGQQVTLRCSSQSGHNTVSWYQQALGQGPQFIFQYYREEENGRGNFPPRFSGLQFPNYSSELNVNALELDDSALYLCASSPELNEQFFGPGTRLTVL.

This chain joins TRBV2 and TRBJ2-7, with D possibly TRBD1 on 6 matching bases. CDR1 SNHLY and CDR2 FYNNEI come from the germline V gene. The CDR3 sequence is 15 residues long. Trimming stripped 4 bases from V and 0 bases from J, with 13 bases between. The CDR3 protein is CASSGAVQGSYEQYF. The DNA for the CDR3 is TGTGCCAGCAGTGGGGCCGTACAGGGCTCCTACGAGCAGTACTTC.